A selection of T cell receptor beta chains follows, all from one sample in a study of cytomegalovirus exposure and HLA in healthy donors. Sequenced by immunoSEQ multiplex PCR; TCRdb stores in-frame clones only, minus some. The sample comprises hundreds of thousands of clones, roughly 80% of which are singletons, and 1.4% rests with the top ten. Sequencing was performed on PBMCs. These receptors were obtained from a girl between 10 and 17 years old in good health and CMV-seronegative. Both conserved end residues are part of each CDR3. The order of the fields is D gene, clone size, J gene, V gene, CDR3 protein, CDR3 DNA. A D gene is named only where the DNA matches it firmly. Clone size is stated in some rows and not others, as once, few, many or a class when expanded.

D gene: TRBD2; clone size: -; J gene: TRBJ2-1; V gene: TRBV5-8; CDR3 protein: CASSFERLAGGSYNEQFF; CDR3 DNA: TGTGCCAGCAGCTTCGAAAGACTAGCGGGTGGATCCTACAATGAGCAGTTCTTC
D gene: -; clone size: -; J gene: TRBJ2-1; V gene: TRBV28; CDR3 protein: CASSPLSRGAEQFF; CDR3 DNA: TGTGCCAGCAGCCCCCTAAGTAGGGGCGCGGAGCAGTTCTTC
D gene: -; clone size: -; J gene: TRBJ2-3; V gene: TRBV30; CDR3 protein: CAWSRGQTSTDTQYF; CDR3 DNA: TGTGCCTGGAGTCGGGGACAAACTAGCACAGATACGCAGTATTTT
D gene: TRBD1; clone size: -; J gene: TRBJ1-1; V gene: TRBV19; CDR3 protein: CASTHPQGARSGTEAFF; CDR3 DNA: TGTGCCAGTACTCATCCCCAGGGGGCAAGGTCGGGCACTGAAGCTTTCTTT
D gene: TRBD2; clone size: -; J gene: TRBJ2-5; V gene: TRBV28; CDR3 protein: CASRIGGSETQYF; CDR3 DNA: TGTGCCAGCAGAATCGGGGGGAGTGAGACCCAGTACTTC
D gene: -; clone size: few; J gene: TRBJ2-7; V gene: TRBV6-6; CDR3 protein: CASSSNLGGYF; CDR3 DNA: TGTGCCAGCAGTTCTAACCTCGGGGGGTACTTC
D gene: -; clone size: -; J gene: TRBJ2-1; V gene: TRBV9; CDR3 protein: CASSVVGGPLFEQFF; CDR3 DNA: TGTGCCAGCAGCGTAGTAGGTGGGCCCCTATTTGAGCAGTTCTTC
D gene: TRBD1; clone size: -; J gene: TRBJ1-4; V gene: TRBV5-1; CDR3 protein: CASSLGQGNEKLFF; CDR3 DNA: TGCGCCAGCAGCCTTGGACAGGGCAATGAAAAACTGTTTTTT
D gene: TRBD1; clone size: -; J gene: TRBJ1-2; V gene: TRBV7-2; CDR3 protein: CASSNRGQGLRYGYTF; CDR3 DNA: TGTGCCAGCAGCAATAGGGGACAGGGTTTGCGCTATGGCTACACCTTC
D gene: TRBD2; clone size: -; J gene: TRBJ2-5; V gene: TRBV5-1; CDR3 protein: CASSPLTSGRETQYF; CDR3 DNA: TGCGCCAGCAGCCCTTTGACTAGCGGGAGGGAGACCCAGTACTTC
D gene: -; clone size: -; J gene: TRBJ2-1; V gene: TRBV27; CDR3 protein: CASSLAVSYNEQFF; CDR3 DNA: TGTGCCAGCAGTTTAGCGGTCTCCTACAATGAGCAGTTCTTC
D gene: -; clone size: -; J gene: TRBJ2-7; V gene: TRBV5-4; CDR3 protein: CASSNRQASSYEQYF; CDR3 DNA: TGTGCCAGCAGCAACCGACAGGCAAGCTCCTACGAGCAGTACTTC
D gene: -; clone size: -; J gene: TRBJ2-1; V gene: TRBV30; CDR3 protein: CAWSLGVPGNEQFF; CDR3 DNA: TGTGCCTGGAGTCTTGGTGTTCCCGGGAATGAGCAGTTCTTC
D gene: -; clone size: -; J gene: TRBJ1-1; V gene: TRBV4-1; CDR3 protein: CASSQHTRGGINTEAFF; CDR3 DNA: TGCGCCAGCAGCCAGCATACACGGGGAGGGATTAACACTGAAGCTTTCTTT
D gene: -; clone size: -; J gene: TRBJ2-1; V gene: TRBV4-1; CDR3 protein: CASSEVGYNEQFF; CDR3 DNA: TGCGCCAGCAGCGAGGTCGGTTACAATGAGCAGTTCTTC
D gene: -; clone size: -; J gene: TRBJ1-1; V gene: TRBV7-2; CDR3 protein: CASSLESEFTEAFF; CDR3 DNA: TGTGCCAGCAGCTTAGAATCGGAGTTCACTGAAGCTTTCTTT
D gene: -; clone size: -; J gene: TRBJ1-2; V gene: TRBV2; CDR3 protein: CASPQAHGDYGYTF; CDR3 DNA: TGTGCCAGCCCCCAGGCCCACGGGGACTATGGCTACACCTTC
D gene: TRBD1; clone size: -; J gene: TRBJ1-2; V gene: TRBV4-2; CDR3 protein: CASSQTGQYGYTF; CDR3 DNA: TGTGCCAGCAGCCAAACGGGACAGTATGGTTACACCTTC
D gene: TRBD1; clone size: -; J gene: TRBJ1-2; V gene: TRBV4-3; CDR3 protein: CASSPVSGGVNGYTF; CDR3 DNA: TGCGCCAGCAGCCCTGTTTCAGGGGGCGTAAATGGCTACACCTTC
D gene: -; clone size: -; J gene: TRBJ2-5; V gene: TRBV4-1; CDR3 protein: CASSQDRTQYF; CDR3 DNA: TGCGCCAGCAGCCAAGACCGGACCCAGTACTTC
D gene: -; clone size: few; J gene: TRBJ1-4; V gene: TRBV18; CDR3 protein: CASSPLTGGTNEKLFF; CDR3 DNA: TGTGCCAGCTCACCACTTACCGGTGGAACTAATGAAAAACTGTTTTTT
D gene: TRBD1; clone size: -; J gene: TRBJ1-2; V gene: TRBV28; CDR3 protein: CASSFKPDRGLYNYGYTF; CDR3 DNA: TGTGCCAGCAGTTTCAAGCCGGACAGGGGTCTTTATAACTATGGCTACACCTTC
D gene: -; clone size: -; J gene: TRBJ1-2; V gene: TRBV27; CDR3 protein: CASSLSGRVNLRYGYTF; CDR3 DNA: TGTGCCAGCAGCCTTAGTGGCAGGGTAAATCTTCGGTATGGCTACACCTTC
D gene: -; clone size: few; J gene: TRBJ2-3; V gene: TRBV5-4; CDR3 protein: CASSPDLTDTQYF; CDR3 DNA: TGTGCCAGCAGCCCAGACTTAACAGATACGCAGTATTTT
D gene: -; clone size: -; J gene: TRBJ1-1; V gene: TRBV28; CDR3 protein: CASSTPGEGTEAFF; CDR3 DNA: TGTGCCAGCAGCACCCCAGGGGAAGGCACTGAAGCTTTCTTT
D gene: TRBD2; clone size: -; J gene: TRBJ2-7; V gene: TRBV25-1; CDR3 protein: CASSKGTSGLRSYEQYF; CDR3 DNA: TGTGCCAGCAGTAAAGGGACTAGCGGGCTACGGTCCTACGAGCAGTACTTC
D gene: -; clone size: -; J gene: TRBJ1-5; V gene: TRBV28; CDR3 protein: CASSWTKISSNQPQHF; CDR3 DNA: TGTGCCAGCAGTTGGACAAAAATAAGTAGCAATCAGCCCCAGCATTTT
D gene: -; clone size: -; J gene: TRBJ1-3; V gene: TRBV6-1; CDR3 protein: CASSVGGNTIYF; CDR3 DNA: TGTGCCAGCAGTGTCGGTGGAAACACCATATATTTT
D gene: -; clone size: -; J gene: TRBJ2-7; V gene: TRBV6-5; CDR3 protein: CASKTRAKSYEQYF; CDR3 DNA: TGTGCCAGCAAAACCAGGGCGAAATCCTACGAGCAGTACTTC
D gene: -; clone size: -; J gene: TRBJ2-3; V gene: TRBV27; CDR3 protein: CASSLTRRDADTQYF; CDR3 DNA: TGTGCCAGCAGCCTAACTCGGAGGGACGCAGATACGCAGTATTTT
D gene: -; clone size: -; J gene: TRBJ1-2; V gene: TRBV5-8; CDR3 protein: CASGSDRSGDYGYTF; CDR3 DNA: TGTGCCAGCGGAAGCGACCGTAGCGGGGACTATGGCTACACCTTC